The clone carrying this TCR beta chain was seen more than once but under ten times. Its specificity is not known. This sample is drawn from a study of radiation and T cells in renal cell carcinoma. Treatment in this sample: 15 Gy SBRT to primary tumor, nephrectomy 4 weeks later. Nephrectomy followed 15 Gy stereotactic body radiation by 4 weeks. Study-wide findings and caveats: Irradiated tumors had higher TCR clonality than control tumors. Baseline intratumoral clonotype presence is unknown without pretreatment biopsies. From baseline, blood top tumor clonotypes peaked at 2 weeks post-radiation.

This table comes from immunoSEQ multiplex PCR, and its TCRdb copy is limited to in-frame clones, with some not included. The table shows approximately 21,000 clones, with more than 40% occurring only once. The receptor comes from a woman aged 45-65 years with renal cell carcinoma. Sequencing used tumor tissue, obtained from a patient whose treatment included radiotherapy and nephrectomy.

In DNA, the CDR3 is TGCAGCGTTGAAGTTTGGCAGGGGGTGACTGAAGCTTTCTTT. Protein product: CSVEVWQGVTEAFF. The chain links TRBV29-1 to TRBJ1-1; 7 bases are shared with TRBD1. This CDR3 has 14 amino acids. The germline V gene encodes CDR1 SQVTM and CDR2 ANQGSEA. Trimming at V came to 1 base and at J to 5 bases, leaving 7 bases not matched to a gene.